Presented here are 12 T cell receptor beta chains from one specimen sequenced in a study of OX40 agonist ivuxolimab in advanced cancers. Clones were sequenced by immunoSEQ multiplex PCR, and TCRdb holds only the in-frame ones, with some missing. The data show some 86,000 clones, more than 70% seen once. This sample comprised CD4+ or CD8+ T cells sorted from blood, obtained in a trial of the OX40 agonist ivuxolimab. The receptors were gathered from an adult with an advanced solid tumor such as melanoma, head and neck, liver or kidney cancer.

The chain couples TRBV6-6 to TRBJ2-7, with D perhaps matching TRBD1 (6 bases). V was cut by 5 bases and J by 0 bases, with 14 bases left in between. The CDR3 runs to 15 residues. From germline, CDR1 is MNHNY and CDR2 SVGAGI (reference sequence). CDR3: CASSRDNYSSYEQYF. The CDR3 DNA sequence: TGTGCCAGCAGTAGGGACAATTACAGCTCCTACGAGCAGTACTTC.

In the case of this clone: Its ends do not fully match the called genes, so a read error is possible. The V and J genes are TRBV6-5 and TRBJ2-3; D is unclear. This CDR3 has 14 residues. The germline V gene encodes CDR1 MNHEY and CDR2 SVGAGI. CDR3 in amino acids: CASSDTASTDTQYF. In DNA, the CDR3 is TGCGCCAGCAGTGACACCGCTAGCACAGATACGCAGTATTTT.

The CDR3 nucleotides are TGTGCCAGCAGTTACTATAGGACCTCGACGGGCTACACCTTC. Translation: CASSYYRTSTGYTF. This chain links TRBV6-6 with TRBJ1-2; no firm D call. With 1 base removed from V and 8 bases from J, the gap between germline ends came to 14 bases. The CDR3 sequence is 14 residues long. Germline V gives CDR1 MNHNY, CDR2 SVGAGI (reference sequence).

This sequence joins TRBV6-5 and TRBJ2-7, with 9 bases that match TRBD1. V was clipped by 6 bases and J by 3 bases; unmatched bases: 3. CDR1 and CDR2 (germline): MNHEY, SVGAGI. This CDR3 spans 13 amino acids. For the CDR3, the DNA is TGTGCCAGCAGGGGGACAGGGAACTACGAGCAGTACTTC. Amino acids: CASRGTGNYEQYF.

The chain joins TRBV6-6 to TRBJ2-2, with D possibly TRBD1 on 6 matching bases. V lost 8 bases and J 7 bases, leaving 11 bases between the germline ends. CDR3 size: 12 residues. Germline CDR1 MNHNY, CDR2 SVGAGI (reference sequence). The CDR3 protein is CASHRDVGELFF. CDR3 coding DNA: TGTGCCAGCCACAGGGACGTCGGGGAGCTGTTTTTT.

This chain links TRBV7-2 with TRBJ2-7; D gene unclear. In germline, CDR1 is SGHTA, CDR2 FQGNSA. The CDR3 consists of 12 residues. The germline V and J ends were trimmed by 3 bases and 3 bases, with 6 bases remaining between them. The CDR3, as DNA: TGTGCCAGCAGCTTCTACGGCTACGAGCAGTACTTC. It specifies CASSFYGYEQYF.

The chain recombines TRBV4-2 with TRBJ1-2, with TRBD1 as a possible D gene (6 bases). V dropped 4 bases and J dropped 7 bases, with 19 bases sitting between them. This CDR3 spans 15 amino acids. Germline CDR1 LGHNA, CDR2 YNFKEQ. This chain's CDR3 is CASSPRGDWGFGYTF. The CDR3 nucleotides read TGTGCCAGCAGCCCCAGGGGAGATTGGGGTTTTGGCTACACCTTC.

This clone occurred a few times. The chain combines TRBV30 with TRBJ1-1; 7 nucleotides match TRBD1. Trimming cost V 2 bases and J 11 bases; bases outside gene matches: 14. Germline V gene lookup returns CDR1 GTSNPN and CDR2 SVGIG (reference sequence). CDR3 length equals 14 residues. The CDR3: CAWSSNRGPLRAFF. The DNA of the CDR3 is TGTGCCTGGAGTTCTAACAGGGGACCCCTTCGGGCTTTCTTT.

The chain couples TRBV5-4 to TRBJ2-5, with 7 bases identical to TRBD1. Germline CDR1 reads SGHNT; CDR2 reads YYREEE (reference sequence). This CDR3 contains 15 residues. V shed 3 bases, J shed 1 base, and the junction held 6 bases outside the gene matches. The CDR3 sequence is CASSYPGQLQETQYF. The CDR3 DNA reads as TGTGCCAGCAGCTACCCGGGACAGCTCCAAGAGACCCAGTACTTC. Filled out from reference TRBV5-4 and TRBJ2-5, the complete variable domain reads ETGVTQSPTHLIKTRGQQVTLRCSSQSGHNTVSWYQQALGQGPQFIFQYYREEENGRGNFPPRFSGLQFPNYSSELNVNALELDDSALYLCASSYPGQLQETQYFGPGTRLLVL.

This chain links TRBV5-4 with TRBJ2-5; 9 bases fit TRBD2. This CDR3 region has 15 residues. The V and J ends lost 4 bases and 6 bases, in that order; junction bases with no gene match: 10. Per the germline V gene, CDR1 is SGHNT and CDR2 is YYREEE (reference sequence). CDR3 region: CASSLPGGGAKTQYF. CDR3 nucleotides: TGTGCCAGCAGCCTCCCTGGCGGGGGGGCGAAGACCCAGTACTTC.

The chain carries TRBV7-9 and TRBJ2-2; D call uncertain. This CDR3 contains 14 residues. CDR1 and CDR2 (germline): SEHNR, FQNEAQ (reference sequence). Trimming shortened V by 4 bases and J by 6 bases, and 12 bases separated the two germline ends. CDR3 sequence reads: CASSSQTTAGELFF. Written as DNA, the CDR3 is TGTGCCAGCAGCTCCCAGACAACGGCCGGGGAGCTGTTTTTT.

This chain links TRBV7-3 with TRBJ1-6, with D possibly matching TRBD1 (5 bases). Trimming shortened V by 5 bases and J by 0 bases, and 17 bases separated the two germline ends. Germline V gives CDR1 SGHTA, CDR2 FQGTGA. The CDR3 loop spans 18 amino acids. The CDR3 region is CASSNPTDLSSYNSPLHF. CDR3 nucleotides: TGTGCCAGCAGCAACCCGACAGACCTGAGCTCCTATAATTCACCCCTCCACTTT. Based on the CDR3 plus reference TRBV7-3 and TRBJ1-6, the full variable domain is GAGVSQTPSNKVTEKGKYVELRCDPISGHTALYWYRQSLGQGPEFLIYFQGTGAADDSGLPNDRFFAVRPEGSVSTLKIQRTERGDSAVYLCASSNPTDLSSYNSPLHFGNGTRLTVT.